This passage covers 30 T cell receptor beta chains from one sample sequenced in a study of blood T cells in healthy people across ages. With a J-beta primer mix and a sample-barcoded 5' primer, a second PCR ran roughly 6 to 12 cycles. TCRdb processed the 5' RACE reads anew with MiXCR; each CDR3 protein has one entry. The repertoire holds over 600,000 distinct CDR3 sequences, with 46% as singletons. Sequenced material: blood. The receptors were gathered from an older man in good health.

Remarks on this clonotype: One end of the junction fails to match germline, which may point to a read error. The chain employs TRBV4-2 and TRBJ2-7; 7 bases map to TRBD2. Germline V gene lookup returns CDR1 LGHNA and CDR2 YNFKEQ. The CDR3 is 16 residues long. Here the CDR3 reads CASGQVGGSQTYEQYF. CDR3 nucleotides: TGTGCCAGCGGCCAAGTAGGCGGGAGCCAAACCTACGAGCAGTACTTC.

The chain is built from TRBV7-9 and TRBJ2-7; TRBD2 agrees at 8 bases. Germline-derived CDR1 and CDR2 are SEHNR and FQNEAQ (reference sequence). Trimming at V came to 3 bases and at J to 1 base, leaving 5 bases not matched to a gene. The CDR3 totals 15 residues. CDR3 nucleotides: TGTGCCAGCAGCTTCTTCGCTAGCGGGTCCTACGAGCAGTACTTC. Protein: CASSFFASGSYEQYF. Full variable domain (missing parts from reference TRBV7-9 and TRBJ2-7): DTGVSQNPRHKITKRGQNVTFRCDPISEHNRLYWYRQTLGQGPEFLTYFQNEAQLEKSRLLSDRFSAERPKGSFSTLEIQRTEQGDSAMYLCASSFFASGSYEQYFGPGTRLTVT.

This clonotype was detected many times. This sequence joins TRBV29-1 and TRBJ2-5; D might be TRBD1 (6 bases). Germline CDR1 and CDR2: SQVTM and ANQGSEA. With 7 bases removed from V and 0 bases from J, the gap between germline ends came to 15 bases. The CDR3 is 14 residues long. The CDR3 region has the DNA TGCAGCGCAGACAGGTCCCATGACCAAGAGACCCAGTACTTC. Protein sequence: CSADRSHDQETQYF.

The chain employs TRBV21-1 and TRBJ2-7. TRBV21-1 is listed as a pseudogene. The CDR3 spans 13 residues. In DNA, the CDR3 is TGTGCCAGCAGCAAAGGTACTGAGAACTTCCAGTACTTC. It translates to CASSKGTENFQYF.

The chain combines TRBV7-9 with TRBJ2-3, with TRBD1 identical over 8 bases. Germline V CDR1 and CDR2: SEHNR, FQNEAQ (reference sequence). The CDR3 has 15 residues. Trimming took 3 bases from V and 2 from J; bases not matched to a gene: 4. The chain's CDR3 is CASSFRTGTTDTQYF. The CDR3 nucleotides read TGTGCCAGCAGCTTTCGGACAGGGACCACAGATACGCAGTATTTT.

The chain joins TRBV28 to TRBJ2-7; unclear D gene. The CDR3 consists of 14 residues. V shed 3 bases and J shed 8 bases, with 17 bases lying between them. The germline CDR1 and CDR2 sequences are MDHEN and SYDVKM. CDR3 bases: TGTGCCAGCAGTTTCCCTCAGTCGAACAATAAGCAGTACTTC. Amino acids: CASSFPQSNNKQYF.

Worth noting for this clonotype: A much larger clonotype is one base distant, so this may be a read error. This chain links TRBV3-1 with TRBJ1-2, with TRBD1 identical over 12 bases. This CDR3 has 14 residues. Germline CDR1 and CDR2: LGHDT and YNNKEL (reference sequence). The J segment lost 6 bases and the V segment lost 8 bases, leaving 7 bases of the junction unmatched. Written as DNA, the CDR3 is TGTGCCAGCGGCCCTGGGACAGGGGGCCATGGCTACACCTTC. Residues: CASGPGTGGHGYTF. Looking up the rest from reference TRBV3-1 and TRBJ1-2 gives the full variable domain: DTAVSQTPKYLVTQMGNDKSIKCEQNLGHDTMYWYKQDSKKFLKIMFSYNNKELIINETVPNRFSPKSPDKAHLNLHINSLELGDSAVYFCASGPGTGGHGYTFGSGTRLTVV.

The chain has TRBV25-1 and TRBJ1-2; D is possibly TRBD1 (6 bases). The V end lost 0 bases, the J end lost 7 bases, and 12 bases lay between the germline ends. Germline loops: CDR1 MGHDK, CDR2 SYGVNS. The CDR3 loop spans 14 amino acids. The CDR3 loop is CASSEYRGGSGYTF. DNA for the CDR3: TGTGCCAGCAGTGAATATCGAGGGGGTTCTGGCTACACCTTC.

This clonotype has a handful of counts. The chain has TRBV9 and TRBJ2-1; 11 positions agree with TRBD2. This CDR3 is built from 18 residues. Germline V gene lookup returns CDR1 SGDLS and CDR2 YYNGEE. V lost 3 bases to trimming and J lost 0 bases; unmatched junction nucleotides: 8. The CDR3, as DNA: TGTGCCAGCAGCGCCGGGACTAGCGGCCTGAGCTCCTACAATGAGCAGTTCTTC. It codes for CASSAGTSGLSSYNEQFF. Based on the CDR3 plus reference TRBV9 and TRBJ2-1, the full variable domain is DSGVTQTPKHLITATGQRVTLRCSPRSGDLSVYWYQQSLDQGLQFLIQYYNGEERAKGNILERFSAQQFPDLHSELNLSSLELGDSALYFCASSAGTSGLSSYNEQFFGPGTRLTVL.

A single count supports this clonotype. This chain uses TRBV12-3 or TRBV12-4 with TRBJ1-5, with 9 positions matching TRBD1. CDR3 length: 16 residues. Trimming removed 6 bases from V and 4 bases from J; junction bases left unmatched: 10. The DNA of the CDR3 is TGTGCCAGCAGCTCCCACAGGACAGGGGCGAATCAGCCCCAGCATTTT. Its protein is CASSSHRTGANQPQHF.

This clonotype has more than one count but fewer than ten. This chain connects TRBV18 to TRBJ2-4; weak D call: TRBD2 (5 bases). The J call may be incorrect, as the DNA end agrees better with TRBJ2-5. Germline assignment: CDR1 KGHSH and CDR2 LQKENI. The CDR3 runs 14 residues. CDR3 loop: CASSPPGSSETQYF. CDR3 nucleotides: TGTGCCAGCTCACCACCGGGGAGCTCAGAGACCCAGTACTTC.

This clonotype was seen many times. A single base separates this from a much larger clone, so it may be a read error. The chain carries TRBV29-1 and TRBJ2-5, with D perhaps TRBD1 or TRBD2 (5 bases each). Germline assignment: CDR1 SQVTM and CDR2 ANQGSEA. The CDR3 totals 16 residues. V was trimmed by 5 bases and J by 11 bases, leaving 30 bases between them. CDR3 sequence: CSVMFSRGGTGNEQYF. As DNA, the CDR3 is TGCAGCGTTATGTTCTCTCGGGGCGGTACGGGTAATGAGCAGTACTTC.

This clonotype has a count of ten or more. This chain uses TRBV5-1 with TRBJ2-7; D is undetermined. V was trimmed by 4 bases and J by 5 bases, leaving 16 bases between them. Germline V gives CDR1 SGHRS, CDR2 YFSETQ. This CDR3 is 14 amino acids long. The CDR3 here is CASSLGAVGNEQYF. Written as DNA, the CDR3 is TGCGCCAGCAGCCTGGGCGCGGTCGGTAACGAGCAGTACTTC.

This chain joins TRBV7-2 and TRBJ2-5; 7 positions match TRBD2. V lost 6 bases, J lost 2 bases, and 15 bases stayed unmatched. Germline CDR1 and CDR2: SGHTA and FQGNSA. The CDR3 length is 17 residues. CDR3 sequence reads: CASSVSGDRIIQETQYF. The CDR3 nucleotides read TGTGCCAGCAGTGTCAGCGGGGATCGAATTATACAAGAGACCCAGTACTTC.

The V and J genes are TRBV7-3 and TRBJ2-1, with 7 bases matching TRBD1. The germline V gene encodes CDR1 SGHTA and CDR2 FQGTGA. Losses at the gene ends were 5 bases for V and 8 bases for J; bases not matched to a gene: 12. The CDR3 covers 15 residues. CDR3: CASSPQGVRDDEQFF. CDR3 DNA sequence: TGTGCCAGCAGCCCCCAGGGGGTGAGGGACGATGAGCAGTTCTTC.

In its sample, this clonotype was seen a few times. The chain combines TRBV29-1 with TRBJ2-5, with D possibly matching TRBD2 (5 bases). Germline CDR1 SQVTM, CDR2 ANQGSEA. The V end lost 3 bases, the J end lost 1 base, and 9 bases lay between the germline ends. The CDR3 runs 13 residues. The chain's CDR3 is CSVDRRAQETQYF. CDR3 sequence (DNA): TGCAGCGTTGATCGGCGGGCCCAAGAGACCCAGTACTTC.

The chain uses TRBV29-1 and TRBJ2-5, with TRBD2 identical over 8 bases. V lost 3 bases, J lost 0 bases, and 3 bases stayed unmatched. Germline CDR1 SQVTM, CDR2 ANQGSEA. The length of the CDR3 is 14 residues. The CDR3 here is CSVDGGGYQETQYF. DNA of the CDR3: TGCAGCGTTGACGGCGGGGGGTACCAAGAGACCCAGTACTTC.

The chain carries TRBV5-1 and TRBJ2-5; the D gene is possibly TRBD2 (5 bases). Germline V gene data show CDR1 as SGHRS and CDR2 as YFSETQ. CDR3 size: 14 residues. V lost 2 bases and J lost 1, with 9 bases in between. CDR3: CASSFSGFQETQYF. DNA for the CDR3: TGCGCCAGCAGCTTTTCGGGGTTCCAAGAGACCCAGTACTTC.

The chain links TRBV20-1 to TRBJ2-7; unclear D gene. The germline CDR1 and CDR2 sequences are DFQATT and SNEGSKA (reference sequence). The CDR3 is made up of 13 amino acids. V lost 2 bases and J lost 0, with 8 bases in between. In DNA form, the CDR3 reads TGCAGTGCTAGAAGGCATCCCTCCTACGAGCAGTACTTC. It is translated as CSARRHPSYEQYF.

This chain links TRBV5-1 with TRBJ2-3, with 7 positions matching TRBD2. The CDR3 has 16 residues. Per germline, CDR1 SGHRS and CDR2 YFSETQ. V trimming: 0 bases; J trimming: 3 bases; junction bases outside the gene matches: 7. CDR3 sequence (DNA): TGCGCCAGCAGCTTGGATGGGGGAGCGGGGACAGATACGCAGTATTTT. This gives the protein CASSLDGGAGTDTQYF.

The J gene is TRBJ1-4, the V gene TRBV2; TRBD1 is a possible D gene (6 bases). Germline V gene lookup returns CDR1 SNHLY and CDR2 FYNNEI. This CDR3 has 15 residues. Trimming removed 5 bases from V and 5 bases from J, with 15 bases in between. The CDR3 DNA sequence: TGTGCCAGCAGTTACAGGGTCCCGGAGAATGAAAAACTGTTTTTT. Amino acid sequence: CASSYRVPENEKLFF.

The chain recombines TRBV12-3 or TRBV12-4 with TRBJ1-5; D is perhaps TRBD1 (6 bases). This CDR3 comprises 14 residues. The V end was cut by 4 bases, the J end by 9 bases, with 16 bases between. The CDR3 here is CASSWGTPDRPQHF. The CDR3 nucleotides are TGTGCCAGCAGTTGGGGGACACCAGATCGGCCCCAGCATTTT.

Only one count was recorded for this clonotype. CDR3 nucleotide sequence: TGCAGTGCCTTGCTAGCGGGAGTCGGAGGGTTGACAGATACGCAGTATTTT. It yields the protein CSALLAGVGGLTDTQYF. The chain is built from TRBV20-1 and TRBJ2-3, with 10 nucleotides matching TRBD2. V dropped 6 bases and J dropped 3; count of bases not matched to a gene: 15. The CDR3 length is 17 residues. Germline lookup yields CDR1 DFQATT and CDR2 SNEGSKA (reference sequence).

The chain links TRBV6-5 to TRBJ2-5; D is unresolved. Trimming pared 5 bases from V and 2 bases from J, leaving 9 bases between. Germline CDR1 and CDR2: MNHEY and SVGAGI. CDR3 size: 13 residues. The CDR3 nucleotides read TGTGCCAGCAGTCCTGGGTGGCAAGAGACCCAGTACTTC. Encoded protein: CASSPGWQETQYF.

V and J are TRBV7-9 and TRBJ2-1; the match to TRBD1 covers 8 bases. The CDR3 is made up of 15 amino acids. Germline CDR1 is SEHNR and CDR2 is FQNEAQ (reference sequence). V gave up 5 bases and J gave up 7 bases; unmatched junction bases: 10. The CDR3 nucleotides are TGTGCCAGCAGCGCAAGGGACAGGAATATGAATGAGCAGTTCTTC. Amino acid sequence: CASSARDRNMNEQFF.

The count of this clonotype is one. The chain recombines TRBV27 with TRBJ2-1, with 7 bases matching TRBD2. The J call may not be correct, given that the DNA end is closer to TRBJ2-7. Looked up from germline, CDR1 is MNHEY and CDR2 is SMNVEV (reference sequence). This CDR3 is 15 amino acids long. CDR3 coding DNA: TGTGCCAGCAGGAAAACTAGCGTTTCCTACAATGAGCAGTACTTC. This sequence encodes CASRKTSVSYNEQYF.

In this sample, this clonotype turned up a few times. CDR3 bases: TGCAGTGCTAGATCCGCGAGGGGGGGTGGTTGGACTGAAGCTTTCTTT. This translates into CSARSARGGGWTEAFF. The chain uses TRBV20-1 and TRBJ1-1, with TRBD1 as a possible D gene (6 bases). This CDR3 has 16 amino acids. Germline values: CDR1 DFQATT, CDR2 SNEGSKA (reference sequence). V lost 2 bases to trimming and J lost 5 bases, with 21 bases between them.

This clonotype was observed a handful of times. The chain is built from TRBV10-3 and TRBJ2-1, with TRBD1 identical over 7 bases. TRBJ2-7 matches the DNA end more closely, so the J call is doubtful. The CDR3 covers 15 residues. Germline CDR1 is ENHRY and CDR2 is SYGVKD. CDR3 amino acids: CAISESIGTVNEQYF. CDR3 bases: TGTGCCATCAGTGAGTCGATAGGGACAGTCAATGAGCAGTACTTC.

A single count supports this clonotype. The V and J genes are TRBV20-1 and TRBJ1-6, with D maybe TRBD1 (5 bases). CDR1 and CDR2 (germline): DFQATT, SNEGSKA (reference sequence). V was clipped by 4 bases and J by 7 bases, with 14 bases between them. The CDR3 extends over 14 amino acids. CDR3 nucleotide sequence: TGCAGTGCTACACCGGGACCTAACAATTCACCCCTCCACTTT. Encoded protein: CSATPGPNNSPLHF.

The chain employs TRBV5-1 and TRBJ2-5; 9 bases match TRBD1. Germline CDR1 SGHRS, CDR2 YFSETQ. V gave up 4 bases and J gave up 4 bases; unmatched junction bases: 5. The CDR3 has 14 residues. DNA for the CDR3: TGCGCCAGCAGCGAGGCGACAGGGGGAGAGACCCAGTACTTC. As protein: CASSEATGGETQYF. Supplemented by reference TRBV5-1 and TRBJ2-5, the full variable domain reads KAGVTQTPRYLIKTRGQQVTLSCSPISGHRSVSWYQQTPGQGLQFLFEYFSETQRNKGNFPGRFSGRQFSNSRSEMNVSTLELGDSALYLCASSEATGGETQYFGPGTRLLVL.